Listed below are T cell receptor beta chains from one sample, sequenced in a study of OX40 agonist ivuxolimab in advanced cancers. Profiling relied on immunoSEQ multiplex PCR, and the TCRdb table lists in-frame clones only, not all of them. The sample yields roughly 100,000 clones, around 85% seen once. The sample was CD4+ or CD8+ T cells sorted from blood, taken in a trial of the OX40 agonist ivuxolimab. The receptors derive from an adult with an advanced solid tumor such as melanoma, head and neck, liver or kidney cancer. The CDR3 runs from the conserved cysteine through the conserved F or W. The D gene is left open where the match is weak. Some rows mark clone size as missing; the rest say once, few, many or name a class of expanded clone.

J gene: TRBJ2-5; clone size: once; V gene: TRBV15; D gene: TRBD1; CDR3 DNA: TGTGCCACCAGCAGAGGGACAGGGACGGAGACCCAGTACTTC; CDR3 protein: CATSRGTGTETQYF
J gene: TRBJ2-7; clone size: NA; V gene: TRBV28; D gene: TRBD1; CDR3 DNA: TGTGCCAGCAGAGGAATACAGGGGGCCTACGAGCAGTACTTC; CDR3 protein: CASRGIQGAYEQYF
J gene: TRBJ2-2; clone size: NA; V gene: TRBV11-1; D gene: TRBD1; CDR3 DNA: TGTGCCAGCAGCCCTACCAGGGGGCGCGCCGGGGAGCTGTTTTTT; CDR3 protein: CASSPTRGRAGELFF
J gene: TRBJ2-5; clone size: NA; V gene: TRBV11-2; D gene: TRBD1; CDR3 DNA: TGTGCCAGCAGCCGCCCCGGACAGGGCCGGGAGACCCAGTACTTC; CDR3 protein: CASSRPGQGRETQYF
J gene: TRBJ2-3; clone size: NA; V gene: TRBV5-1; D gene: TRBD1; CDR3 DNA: TGCGCCAGCAGCTGGGACAGGGGGTTAACAGATACGCAGTATTTT; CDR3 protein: CASSWDRGLTDTQYF
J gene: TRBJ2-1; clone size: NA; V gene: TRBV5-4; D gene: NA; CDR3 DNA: TGTGCCAGCAGCTCTACAGGGGGGGGCTACAATGAGCAGTTCTTC; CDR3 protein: CASSSTGGGYNEQFF
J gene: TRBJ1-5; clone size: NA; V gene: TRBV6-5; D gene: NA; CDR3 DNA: TGTGCCAGCAGCCCATCTCAAGGGGTACTTACTCATTTT; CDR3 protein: CASSPSQGVLTHF
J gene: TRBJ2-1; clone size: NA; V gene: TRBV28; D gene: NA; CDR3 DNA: TGTGCCAGCAGTCCCCGGTTCCCCCGCGGGGAGCAGTTCTTC; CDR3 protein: CASSPRFPRGEQFF
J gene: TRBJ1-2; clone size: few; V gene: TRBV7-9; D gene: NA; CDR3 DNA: TGTGCCAGCAGCTTAGATCGGGGGCGTCATGGCTACACCTTC; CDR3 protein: CASSLDRGRHGYTF
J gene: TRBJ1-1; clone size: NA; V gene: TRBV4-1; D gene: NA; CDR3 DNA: TGCGCCAGCAGCCAAGTCTGGGGGGCGGGCACTGAAGCTTTCTTT; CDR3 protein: CASSQVWGAGTEAFF
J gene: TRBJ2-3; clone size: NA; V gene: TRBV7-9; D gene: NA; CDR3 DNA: TGTGCCAGCAGCCGGAATCTCGGGACCACAGATACGCAGTATTTT; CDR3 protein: CASSRNLGTTDTQYF
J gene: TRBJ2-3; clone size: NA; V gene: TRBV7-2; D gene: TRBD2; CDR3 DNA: TGTGCCAGCAAGATAGGCCCGGGACTAGCGGGCACAGATACGCAGTATTTT; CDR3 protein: CASKIGPGLAGTDTQYF
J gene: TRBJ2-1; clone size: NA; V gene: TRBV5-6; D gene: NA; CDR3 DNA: TGTGCCAGCAGCCCATTTAAGAGCTCCGGGGCCTATTCTGAGCAGTTCTTC; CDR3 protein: CASSPFKSSGAYSEQFF
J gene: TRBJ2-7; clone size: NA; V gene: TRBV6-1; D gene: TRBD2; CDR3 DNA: TGTGCCAGCAGTGATTTCTCCCGTCCGGGAGGGGACGAGCAGTACTTC; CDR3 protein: CASSDFSRPGGDEQYF
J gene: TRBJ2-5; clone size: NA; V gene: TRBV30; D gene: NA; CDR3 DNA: TGTGCCTGGAGTGTTTCCTTCCAGGAGACCCAGTACTTC; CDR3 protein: CAWSVSFQETQYF
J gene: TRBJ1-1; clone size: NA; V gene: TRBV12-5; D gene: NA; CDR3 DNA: TGTGCTAGCGGAGGGGGCACTGAAGCTTTCTTT; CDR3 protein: CASGGGTEAFF
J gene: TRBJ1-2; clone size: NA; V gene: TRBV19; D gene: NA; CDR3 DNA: TGTGCCAGTAGTGCACTTAGTTATGGCTACACCTTC; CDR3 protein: CASSALSYGYTF
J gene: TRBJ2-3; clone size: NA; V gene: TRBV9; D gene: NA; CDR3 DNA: TGTGCCAGCAGCCCCCGTCTAGCAGATACGCAGTATTTT; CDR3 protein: CASSPRLADTQYF
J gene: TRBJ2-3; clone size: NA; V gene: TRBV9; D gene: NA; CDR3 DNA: TGTGCCAGCAGCGTAGATGGAGATACGCAGTATTTT; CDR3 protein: CASSVDGDTQYF
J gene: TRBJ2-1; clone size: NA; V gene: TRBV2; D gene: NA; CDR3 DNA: TGTGCCAGCAGAGGCCCTAGCTCCTACAATGAGCAGTTCTTC; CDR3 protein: CASRGPSSYNEQFF
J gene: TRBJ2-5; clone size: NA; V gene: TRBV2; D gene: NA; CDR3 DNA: TGTGCCAGCAGTGAAAGTTCTGGGTTTCAAGGACAAGAGACCCAGTACTTC; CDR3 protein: CASSESSGFQGQETQYF